The 16 T cell receptor beta chains below come from one sample, sequenced in a study of T cell responses to AZD1222 COVID-19 vaccine. Assay used: immunoSEQ multiplex PCR; TCRdb lists only in-frame clones, some missing. The table has 250,000 to 300,000 clones, around 93% seen once. The specimen was peripheral blood, collected 28 days after the second AZD1222 dose. Receptor source: an adult who received the AZD1222 COVID-19 vaccine.

This chain connects TRBV6-1 to TRBJ1-1; TRBD1 matches at 11 bases. V shed 0 bases, J shed 4 bases, and the junction held 7 bases outside the gene matches. This CDR3 is 17 amino acids long. Germline CDR1 MNHNS, CDR2 SASEGT. CDR3 sequence reads: CASSEAGQGAWVTEAFF. The DNA of the CDR3 is TGTGCCAGCAGTGAAGCCGGACAGGGGGCGTGGGTCACTGAAGCTTTCTTT.

The chain recombines TRBV28 with TRBJ1-1, with D possibly being TRBD1 (5 bases). V was shortened by 6 bases and J by 5 bases, with 16 bases between the two germline ends. The CDR3 runs to 14 residues. Germline V CDR1 and CDR2: MDHEN, SYDVKM. The CDR3 spells CASRTIAGRTEAFF. As DNA, the CDR3 is TGTGCCAGCAGGACTATCGCAGGGCGGACTGAAGCTTTCTTT.

This chain connects TRBV20-1 to TRBJ2-1; D not certain. V lost 3 bases and J 6 bases, leaving 9 bases between the germline ends. CDR3 size: 12 residues. Germline assignment: CDR1 DFQATT and CDR2 SNEGSKA (reference sequence). The CDR3 loop is CSASKQSNEQFF. The CDR3 nucleotides read TGCAGTGCTAGTAAGCAGTCCAATGAGCAGTTCTTC.

The V and J genes are TRBV28 and TRBJ1-5; D is unclear. The CDR3 is made up of 15 amino acids. Germline V CDR1 and CDR2: MDHEN, SYDVKM. V dropped 3 bases and J dropped 0 bases, with 9 bases sitting between them. This CDR3 is CASSFSVYSNQPQHF. CDR3 bases: TGTGCCAGCAGTTTCTCCGTCTATAGCAATCAGCCCCAGCATTTT. The entire variable domain, with the rest obtained from reference TRBV28 and TRBJ1-5, is as follows: DVKVTQSSRYLVKRTGEKVFLECVQDMDHENMFWYRQDPGLGLRLIYFSYDVKMKEKGDIPEGYSVSREKKERFSLILESASTNQTSMYLCASSFSVYSNQPQHFGDGTRLSIL.

DNA of the CDR3: TGTGCCAGCAGCCAAGGGGCGGGCGAGCAGTTCTTC. Translating it yields CASSQGAGEQFF. This chain uses TRBV3-1 (or the pseudogene TRBV3-2) with TRBJ2-1, with D tentatively TRBD2 (5 bases). The CDR3 has 12 amino acids. V dropped 1 base and J dropped 10 bases, with 8 bases sitting between them. Germline V gives CDR1 LGHDT, CDR2 YNNKEL (reference sequence).

This chain joins TRBV6-5 and TRBJ1-4; D gene uncertain. The CDR3 totals 14 residues. The V end lost 8 bases, the J end lost 6 bases, and 16 bases lay between the germline ends. Germline lookup yields CDR1 MNHEY and CDR2 SVGAGI. The CDR3 nucleotides are TGTGCCAGCGCCCCAGCGGGCGCGTATGAAAAACTGTTTTTT. This translates into CASAPAGAYEKLFF.

The chain links TRBV7-2 to TRBJ2-7, with TRBD1 matching 10 bases. Germline V gene lookup returns CDR1 SGHTA and CDR2 FQGNSA. The CDR3 extends over 14 amino acids. V shed 3 bases and J 7 bases; nucleotides not matched to a gene: 6. CDR3 region: CASSFLTGGGEQYF. The CDR3 coding sequence is TGTGCCAGCAGCTTTCTGACAGGGGGCGGTGAGCAGTACTTC. Complete variable domain (other parts from reference TRBV7-2 and TRBJ2-7): GAGVSQSPSNKVTEKGKDVELRCDPISGHTALYWYRQSLGQGLEFLIYFQGNSAPDKSGLPSDRFSAERTGGSVSTLTIQRTQQEDSAVYLCASSFLTGGGEQYFGPGTRLTVT.

The chain uses TRBV6-5 and TRBJ2-1, with D possibly matching TRBD1 (6 bases). CDR3 length: 14 residues. Germline V gene lookup returns CDR1 MNHEY and CDR2 SVGAGI. V was pared by 0 bases and J by 8 bases, with 11 bases between. The CDR3 protein is CASSYSTGNDEQFF. The CDR3 region has the DNA TGTGCCAGCAGTTACTCTACAGGGAACGATGAGCAGTTCTTC.

The CDR3 loop is CSVEGTVNYGYTF. Here the CDR3 DNA reads TGCAGCGTTGAAGGTACGGTTAACTATGGCTACACCTTC. The chain joins TRBV29-1 to TRBJ1-2; D remains unclear. Germline V gene lookup returns CDR1 SQVTM and CDR2 ANQGSEA. This CDR3 contains 13 residues. V was clipped by 1 base and J by 1 base, with 7 bases between them.

The rearrangement links TRBV3-1 (or the pseudogene TRBV3-2) to TRBJ2-7; D possibly corresponds to TRBD1 (6 bases). V was pared by 1 base and J by 0 bases, with 7 bases between. The CDR3 totals 14 residues. CDR1 and CDR2 from the germline V gene are LGHDT and YNNKEL (reference sequence). This CDR3 is CASSQGGHSYEQYF. The CDR3 bases are TGTGCCAGCAGCCAAGGGGGACACTCCTACGAGCAGTACTTC.

The chain carries TRBV28 and TRBJ1-1; D is undetermined. The V end was cut by 5 bases, the J end by 4 bases, with 20 bases between. This CDR3 has 16 amino acids. From germline, CDR1 is MDHEN and CDR2 SYDVKM. As DNA, the CDR3 is TGTGCCAGCAGTCAACGCGGCAGACGAGTGTTCACTGAAGCTTTCTTT. Amino acids: CASSQRGRRVFTEAFF.

The chain employs TRBV3-1 (or the pseudogene TRBV3-2) and TRBJ2-7; D perhaps matches TRBD1 (6 bases). Trimming pared 0 bases from V and 6 bases from J, leaving 15 bases between. CDR1 and CDR2 (germline): LGHDT, YNNKEL (reference sequence). CDR3 length equals 15 residues. CDR3 region: CASSQDLAGVGEQYF. The CDR3 coding sequence is TGTGCCAGCAGCCAAGATCTGGCAGGGGTTGGCGAGCAGTACTTC.

This clone was counted a single time. The chain links TRBV24-1 to TRBJ1-1; D gene uncertain. The CDR3 loop spans 12 amino acids. The germline V gene has CDR1 KGHDR and CDR2 SFDVKD. V was shortened by 9 bases and J by 5 bases, with 12 bases between the two germline ends. The CDR3 DNA reads TGTGCCACCTCGGGCCAAACGACTGAAGCTTTCTTT. This gives the protein CATSGQTTEAFF.

About this clone itself: Other DNA sequences in the sample encode the same CDR3. V and J are TRBV7-9 and TRBJ2-2; D remains unclear. V dropped 4 bases and J dropped 0 bases, with 0 bases sitting between them. The length of the CDR3 is 12 residues. In germline, CDR1 is SEHNR, CDR2 FQNEAQ (reference sequence). CDR3 sequence: CASSSNTGELFF. In DNA form, the CDR3 reads TGTGCCAGCAGCTCGAACACCGGGGAGCTGTTTTTT.

The gene calls are TRBV7-9 and TRBJ2-1; either TRBD1 or TRBD2 may fit D (6 bases each). This CDR3 is built from 14 residues. Germline values: CDR1 SEHNR, CDR2 FQNEAQ (reference sequence). V lost 5 bases, J lost 6 bases, and 14 bases lay in between. CDR3 in amino acids: CASSLGGIGNEQFF. The CDR3 coding sequence is TGTGCCAGCAGCCTAGGGGGGATCGGCAATGAGCAGTTCTTC. Variable domain in full (rest from reference TRBV7-9 and TRBJ2-1): DTGVSQNPRHKITKRGQNVTFRCDPISEHNRLYWYRQTLGQGPEFLTYFQNEAQLEKSRLLSDRFSAERPKGSFSTLEIQRTEQGDSAMYLCASSLGGIGNEQFFGPGTRLTVL.

V usage is TRBV9 and J usage is TRBJ1-6; TRBD1 is a possible D gene (5 bases). The CDR3 is made up of 15 amino acids. V was cut by 3 bases and J by 6 bases, with 13 bases left in between. The germline V gene encodes CDR1 SGDLS and CDR2 YYNGEE. DNA of the CDR3: TGTGCCAGCAGCGAAACGGGAGGGGCTAATTCACCCCTCCACTTT. Its translation is CASSETGGANSPLHF.